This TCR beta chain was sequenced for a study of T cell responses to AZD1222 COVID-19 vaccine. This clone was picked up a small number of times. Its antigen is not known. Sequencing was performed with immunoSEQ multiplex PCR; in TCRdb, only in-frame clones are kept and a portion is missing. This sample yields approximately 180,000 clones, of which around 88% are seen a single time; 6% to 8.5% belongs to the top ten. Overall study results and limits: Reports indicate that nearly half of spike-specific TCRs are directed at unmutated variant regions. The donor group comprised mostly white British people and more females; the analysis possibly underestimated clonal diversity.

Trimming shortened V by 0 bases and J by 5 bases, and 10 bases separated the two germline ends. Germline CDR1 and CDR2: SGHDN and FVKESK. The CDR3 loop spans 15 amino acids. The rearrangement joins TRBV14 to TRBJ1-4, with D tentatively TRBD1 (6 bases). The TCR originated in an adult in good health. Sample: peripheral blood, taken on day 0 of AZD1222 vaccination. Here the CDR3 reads CASSQERQGNEKLFF. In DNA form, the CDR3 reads TGTGCCAGCAGCCAAGAACGTCAGGGGAATGAAAAACTGTTTTTT.